This T cell receptor (beta chain) was identified in a study of T-cell reconstitution after alpha-beta-depleted transplantation in children. The V gene's germline CDR1 is SGHTA and CDR2 FQGNSA. The V end was cut by 2 bases, the J end by 4 bases, with 7 bases between. The length of the CDR3 is 13 residues. Study-wide results and limits: Diversity and T-cell counts at one year after transplant derived mostly from new T cells. Recipient T cells and thymic progenitors that survived gave rise to the high TCRbeta diversity observed at day 60 in some patients. Alpha-beta T cells present about two months after transplant were reported to originate from several hundred expanded graft clones.

This clonotype was recorded at least ten times. Its antigen is unidentified. Library preparation (for TCRbeta) was performed with unique molecular identifiers. MiXCR was run by TCRdb on the PCR reads, yielding one entry per CDR3 protein. The profile shows 200,000 or so distinct CDR3 sequences, 6.3% of them singletons. The material sequenced was PBMCs, taken before TCRalphabeta/CD19-depleted stem cell transplant. The clonotype originates from a girl in the first two years of life with combined immunodeficiency, due to receive a stem cell transplant. The chain uses TRBV7-2 and TRBJ2-3; D is unclear. This CDR3 reads CASSLSLADTQYF. CDR3 sequence (DNA): TGTGCCAGCAGCTTAAGTTTGGCAGATACGCAGTATTTT.